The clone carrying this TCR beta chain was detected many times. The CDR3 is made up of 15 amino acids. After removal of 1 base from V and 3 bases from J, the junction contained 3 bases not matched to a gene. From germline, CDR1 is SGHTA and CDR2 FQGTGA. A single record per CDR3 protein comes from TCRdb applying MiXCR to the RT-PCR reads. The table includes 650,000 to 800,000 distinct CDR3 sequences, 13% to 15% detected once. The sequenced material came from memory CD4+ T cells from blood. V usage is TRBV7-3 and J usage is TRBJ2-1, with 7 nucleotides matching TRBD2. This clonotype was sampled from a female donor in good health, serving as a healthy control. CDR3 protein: CASSLMGGFYNEQFF. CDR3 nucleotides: TGTGCCAGCAGCTTAATGGGGGGGTTCTACAATGAGCAGTTCTTC.